Ten or more counts support the clone carrying this T cell receptor beta chain. The antigen remains undetermined. CDR1 and CDR2 from the germline V gene are SNHLY and FYNNEI. The CDR3 spans 13 residues. Losses at the gene ends were 7 bases for V and 1 base for J; bases not matched to a gene: 4. The data belong to a study of CD8 T cells in ankylosing spondylitis. Study observations and caveats: One TCR beta motif, made up of eight highly homologous variants, appeared characteristic of ankylosing spondylitis blood. Significant enrichment of disease-linked clones was reportedly seen in matched ankylosing spondylitis synovial fluid.

MiXCR, applied by TCRdb to the 5' RACE reads, yields one record per CDR3 protein. There are 400,000 to 450,000 distinct CDR3 sequences in the sample; more than 15% occur only once, and just over 1% lies in the top ten. The V call is TRBV2, the J call TRBJ2-7, with 7 bases fitting TRBD1. The sequenced sample was blood, either unsorted or a sorted T cell fraction (not recorded which). The TCR was taken from a male donor with ankylosing spondylitis. CDR3 coding DNA: TGTGCCAGCAACGGGGACAGTTCCTACGAGCAGTACTTC. Its translation is CASNGDSSYEQYF. Looking up the rest from reference TRBV2 and TRBJ2-7 gives the full variable domain: EPEVTQTPSHQVTQMGQEVILRCVPISNHLYFYWYRQILGQKVEFLVSFYNNEISEKSEIFDDQFSVERPDGSNFTLKIRSTKLEDSAMYFCASNGDSSYEQYFGPGTRLTVT.